This T cell receptor (beta chain) was identified in a study of T cells in Graves' hyperthyroidism and ophthalmopathy. Germline values: CDR1 LNHDA, CDR2 SQIVND (reference sequence). Trimming left V 0 bases short and J 3 bases short, with 6 bases between. The CDR3 has 14 amino acids. TCR beta CDR3 sequences were amplified from RNA transcripts. Primed by the HTBI set, a first-round RT-PCR was run on the TCR CDR3. Each CDR3 protein gets one entry after TCRdb re-called the multiplex PCR reads with MiXCR. The table includes fewer than 700,000 distinct CDR3 sequences, under 20% detected once. Many counts were recorded for this clonotype.

The chain joins TRBV19 to TRBJ1-5, with D possibly TRBD1 on 5 matching bases. The receptor was isolated from a woman between 18 and 29 years old with Graves' ophthalmopathy. The source material was blood. For the CDR3, the DNA is TGTGCCAGTAGTATAGAGGACACCAATCAGCCCCAGCATTTT. Translated: CASSIEDTNQPQHF. Combining the CDR3 with reference TRBV19 and TRBJ1-5 gives the whole variable domain DGGITQSPKYLFRKEGQNVTLSCEQNLNHDAMYWYRQDPGQGLRLIYYSQIVNDFQKGDIAEGYSVSREKKESFPLTVTSAQKNPTAFYLCASSIEDTNQPQHFGDGTRLSIL.